This paragraph reports one T cell receptor (beta chain). The source of the sample is a study of patients and donors after allogeneic stem cell transplantation. Trimming pared 0 bases from V and 5 bases from J, leaving 8 bases between. Germline values: CDR1 DFQATT, CDR2 SNEGSKA (reference sequence). The CDR3 length is 13 residues. Using its own MiXCR run on the RT-PCR reads, TCRdb lists one record per CDR3 protein. Here the sample spans 30,000 to 40,000 distinct CDR3 sequences, roughly a third being singletons. The specimen sequenced was blood, either unsorted or a sorted T cell fraction (not recorded which). This TCR derives from a human donor who was either an allogeneic HSCT recipient or a stem cell or donor lymphocyte infusion donor (not recorded which). It is not recorded whose cells these are; they may come from a transplant donor. This chain connects TRBV20-1 to TRBJ1-5; D remains ambiguous. This CDR3 is CSARDGLHQPQHF. The CDR3 region has the DNA TGCAGTGCTAGAGATGGTCTTCATCAGCCCCAGCATTTT.